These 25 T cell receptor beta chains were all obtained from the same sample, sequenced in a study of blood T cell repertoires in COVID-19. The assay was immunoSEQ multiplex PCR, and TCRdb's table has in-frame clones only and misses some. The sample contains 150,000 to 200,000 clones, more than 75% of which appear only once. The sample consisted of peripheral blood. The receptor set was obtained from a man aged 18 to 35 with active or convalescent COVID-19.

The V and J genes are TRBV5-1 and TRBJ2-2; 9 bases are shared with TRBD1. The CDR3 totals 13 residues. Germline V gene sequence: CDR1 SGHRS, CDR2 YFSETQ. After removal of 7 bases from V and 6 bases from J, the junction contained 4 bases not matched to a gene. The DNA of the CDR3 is TGCGCCAGCGCGGGACAGGGACCCGGGGAGCTGTTTTTT. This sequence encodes CASAGQGPGELFF.

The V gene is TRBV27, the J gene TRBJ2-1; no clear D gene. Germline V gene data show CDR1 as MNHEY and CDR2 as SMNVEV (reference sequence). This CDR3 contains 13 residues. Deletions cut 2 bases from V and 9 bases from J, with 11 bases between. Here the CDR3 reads CASSLISLGEQFF. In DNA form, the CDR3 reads TGTGCCAGCAGTTTAATTAGCTTGGGTGAGCAGTTCTTC.

CDR3 sequence: CASSVGLAGASTDTQYF. CDR3 bases: TGTGCCAGCAGCGTGGGACTAGCGGGGGCTAGCACAGATACGCAGTATTTT. The chain has TRBV9 and TRBJ2-3; 14 bases align to TRBD2. The CDR3 consists of 17 residues. V lost 2 bases and J lost 0; bases outside the gene matches: 2. Per the germline V gene, CDR1 is SGDLS and CDR2 is YYNGEE.

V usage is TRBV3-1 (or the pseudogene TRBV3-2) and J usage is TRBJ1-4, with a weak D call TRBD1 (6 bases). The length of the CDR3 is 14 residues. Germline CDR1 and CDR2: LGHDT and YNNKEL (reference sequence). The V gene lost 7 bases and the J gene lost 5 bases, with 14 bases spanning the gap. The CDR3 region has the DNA TGTGCCAGCACCCGAGGGGGTGGGAATGAAAAACTGTTTTTT. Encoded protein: CASTRGGGNEKLFF.

CDR3 bases: TGTGCCAGTAGTACCGCAGGAAGAGGGGGCTATGGCTACACCTTC. This encodes CASSTAGRGGYGYTF. This chain links TRBV19 with TRBJ1-2, with a possible D match to TRBD1 (6 bases). CDR1 is LNHDA and CDR2 is SQIVND in the germline V gene (reference sequence). The V end was cut by 4 bases, the J end by 4 bases, with 16 bases between. The CDR3 runs 15 residues.

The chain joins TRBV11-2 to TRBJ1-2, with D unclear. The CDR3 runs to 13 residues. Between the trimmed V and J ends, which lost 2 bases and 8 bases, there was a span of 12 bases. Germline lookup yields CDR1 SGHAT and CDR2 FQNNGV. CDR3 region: CASSLSGIRGYTF. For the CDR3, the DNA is TGTGCCAGCAGCTTATCCGGGATCCGCGGCTACACCTTC.

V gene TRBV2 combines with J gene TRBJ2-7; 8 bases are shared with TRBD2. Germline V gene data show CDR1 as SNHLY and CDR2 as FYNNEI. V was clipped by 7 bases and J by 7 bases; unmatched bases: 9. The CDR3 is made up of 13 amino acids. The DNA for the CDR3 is TGTGCCAGCACTGGGACTAGGGTTGTTGAGCAGTACTTC. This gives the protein CASTGTRVVEQYF.

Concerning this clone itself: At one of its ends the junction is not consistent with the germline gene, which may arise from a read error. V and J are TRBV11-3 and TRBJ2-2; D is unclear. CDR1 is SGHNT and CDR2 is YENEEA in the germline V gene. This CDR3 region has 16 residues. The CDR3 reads CASSLPVGHNIGELFF. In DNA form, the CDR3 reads TGTGCCAGCAGCTTACCAGTTGGTCATAACATCGGGGAGCTGTTTTTT.

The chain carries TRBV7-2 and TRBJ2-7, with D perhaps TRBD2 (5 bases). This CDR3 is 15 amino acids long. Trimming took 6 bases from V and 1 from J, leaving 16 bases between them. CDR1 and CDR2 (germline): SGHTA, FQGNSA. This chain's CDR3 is CASSSALTRSYEQYF. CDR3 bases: TGTGCCAGCAGTTCGGCCTTAACTAGATCCTACGAGCAGTACTTC.

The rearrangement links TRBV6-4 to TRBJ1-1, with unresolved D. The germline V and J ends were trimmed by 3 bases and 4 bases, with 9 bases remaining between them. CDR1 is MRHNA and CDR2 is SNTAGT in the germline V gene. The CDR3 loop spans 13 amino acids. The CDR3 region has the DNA TGTGCCAGCAGTGAGCGAGGGTTCACTGAAGCTTTCTTT. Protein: CASSERGFTEAFF.

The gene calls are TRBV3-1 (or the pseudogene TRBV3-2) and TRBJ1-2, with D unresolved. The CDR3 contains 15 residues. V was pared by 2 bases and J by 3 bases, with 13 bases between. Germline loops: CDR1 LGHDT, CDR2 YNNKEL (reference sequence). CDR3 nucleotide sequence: TGTGCCAGCAGCCAATTTGTGCGCGGGGACTATGGCTACACCTTC. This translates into CASSQFVRGDYGYTF.

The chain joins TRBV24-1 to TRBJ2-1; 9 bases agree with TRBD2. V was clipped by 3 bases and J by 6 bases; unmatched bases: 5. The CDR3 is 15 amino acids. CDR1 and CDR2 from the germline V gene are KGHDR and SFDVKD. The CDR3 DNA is TGTGCCACCAGTGATAGGGGCGGGAGGGTCAATGAGCAGTTCTTC. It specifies CATSDRGGRVNEQFF.

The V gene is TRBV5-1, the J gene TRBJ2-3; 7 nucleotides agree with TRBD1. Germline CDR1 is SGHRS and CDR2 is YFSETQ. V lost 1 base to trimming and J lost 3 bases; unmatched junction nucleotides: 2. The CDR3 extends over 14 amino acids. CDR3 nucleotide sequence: TGCGCCAGCAGCTTGCAGGGGGTTACAGATACGCAGTATTTT. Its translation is CASSLQGVTDTQYF.

CDR3 protein: CASSTGTGRETQYF. CDR3 DNA: TGTGCCAGCAGCACTGGGACAGGGCGAGAGACCCAGTACTTC. The chain carries TRBV11-2 and TRBJ2-5; 9 bases map to TRBD1. V gave up 5 bases and J gave up 4 bases; unmatched junction bases: 5. This CDR3 contains 14 residues. CDR1 and CDR2 (germline): SGHAT, FQNNGV.

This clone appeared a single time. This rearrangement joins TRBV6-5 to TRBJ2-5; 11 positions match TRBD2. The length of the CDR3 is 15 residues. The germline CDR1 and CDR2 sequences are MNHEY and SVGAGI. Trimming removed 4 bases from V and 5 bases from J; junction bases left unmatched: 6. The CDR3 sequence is CASSSSGGNRETQYF. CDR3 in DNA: TGTGCCAGCAGTTCTAGCGGGGGGAACCGGGAGACCCAGTACTTC.

The DNA for the CDR3 is TGTGCCAGCAGGGGCGGGGCTCGGGGTGGCAATGAAAAACTGTTTTTT. Its translation is CASRGGARGGNEKLFF. The chain recombines TRBV2 with TRBJ1-4; D is perhaps TRBD1 (5 bases). This CDR3 spans 16 amino acids. Germline CDR1 and CDR2: SNHLY and FYNNEI. Trimming shortened V by 6 bases and J by 5 bases, and 19 bases separated the two germline ends.

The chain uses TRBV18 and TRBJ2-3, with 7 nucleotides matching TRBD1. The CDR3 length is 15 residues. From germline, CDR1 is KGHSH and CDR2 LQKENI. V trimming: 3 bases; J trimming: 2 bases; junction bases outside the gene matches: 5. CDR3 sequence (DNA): TGTGCCAGCTCACCCTTAGGGGGCGACACAGATACGCAGTATTTT. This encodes CASSPLGGDTDTQYF.

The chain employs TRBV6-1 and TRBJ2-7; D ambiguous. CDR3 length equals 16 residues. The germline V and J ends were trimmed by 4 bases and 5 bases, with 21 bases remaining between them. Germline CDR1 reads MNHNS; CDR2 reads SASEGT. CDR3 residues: CASSGRSHRLIHEQYF. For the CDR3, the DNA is TGTGCCAGCAGTGGACGATCTCACCGACTTATACACGAGCAGTACTTC.

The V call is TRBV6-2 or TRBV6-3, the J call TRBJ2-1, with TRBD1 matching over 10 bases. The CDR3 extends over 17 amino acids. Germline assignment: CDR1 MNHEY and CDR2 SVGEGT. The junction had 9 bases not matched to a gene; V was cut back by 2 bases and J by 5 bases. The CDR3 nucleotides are TGTGCCAGCAGTTACGTACCCGGGACAGGGGACCACAATGAGCAGTTCTTC. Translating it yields CASSYVPGTGDHNEQFF.

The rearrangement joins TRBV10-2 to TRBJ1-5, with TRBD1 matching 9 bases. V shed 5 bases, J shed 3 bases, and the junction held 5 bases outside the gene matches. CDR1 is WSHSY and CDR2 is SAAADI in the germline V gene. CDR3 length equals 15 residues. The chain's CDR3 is CASSLGTGPNQPQHF. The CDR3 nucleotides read TGCGCCAGCAGTTTAGGGACAGGGCCCAATCAGCCCCAGCATTTT.

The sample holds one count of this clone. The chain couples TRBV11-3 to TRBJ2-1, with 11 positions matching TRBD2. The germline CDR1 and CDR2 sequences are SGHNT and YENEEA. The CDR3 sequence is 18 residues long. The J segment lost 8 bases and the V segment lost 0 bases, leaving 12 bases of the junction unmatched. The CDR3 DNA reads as TGTGCCAGCAGCTTAGACAGAGGACTAGCGGGCGGTCCCTATGAGCAGTTCTTC. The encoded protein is CASSLDRGLAGGPYEQFF.

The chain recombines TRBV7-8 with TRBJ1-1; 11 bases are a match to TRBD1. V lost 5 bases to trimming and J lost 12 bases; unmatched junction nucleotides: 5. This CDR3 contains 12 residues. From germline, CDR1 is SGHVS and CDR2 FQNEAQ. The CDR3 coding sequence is TGTGCCAGCAGCCGCGGACAGGGGGCAACTTTCTTT. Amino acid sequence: CASSRGQGATFF.

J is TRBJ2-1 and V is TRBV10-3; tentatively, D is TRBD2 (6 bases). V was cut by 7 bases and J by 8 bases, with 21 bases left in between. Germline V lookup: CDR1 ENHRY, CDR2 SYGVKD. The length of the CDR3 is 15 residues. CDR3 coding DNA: TGTGCCATCACCGGAGGGTCCAGGCTCTTGGATGAGCAGTTCTTC. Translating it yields CAITGGSRLLDEQFF.

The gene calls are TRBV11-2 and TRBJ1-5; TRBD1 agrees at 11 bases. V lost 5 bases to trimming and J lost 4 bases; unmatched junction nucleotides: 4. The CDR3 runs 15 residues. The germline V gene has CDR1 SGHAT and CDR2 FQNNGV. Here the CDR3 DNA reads TGTGCCAGCAGCCGGACAGGGGGCCTTAATCAGCCCCAGCATTTT. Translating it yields CASSRTGGLNQPQHF. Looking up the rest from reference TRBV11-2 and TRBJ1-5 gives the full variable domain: EAGVAQSPRYKIIEKRQSVAFWCNPISGHATLYWYQQILGQGPKLLIQFQNNGVVDDSQLPKDRFSAERLKGVDSTLKIQPAKLEDSAVYLCASSRTGGLNQPQHFGDGTRLSIL.

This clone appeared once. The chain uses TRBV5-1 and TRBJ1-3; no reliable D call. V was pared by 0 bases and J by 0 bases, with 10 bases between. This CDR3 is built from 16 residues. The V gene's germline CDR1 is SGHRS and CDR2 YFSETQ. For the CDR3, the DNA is TGCGCCAGCAGCTTGGATCGGCGGAGCTCTGGAAACACCATATATTTT. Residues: CASSLDRRSSGNTIYF.